The rows below give T cell receptor beta chains drawn from one sample of a study of shared clonotypes between healthy human individuals. Libraries were prepared by immunoSEQ multiplex PCR; TCRdb keeps only in-frame clonotypes and omits some of them. This sample has about 2.4 million clones, with more than 85% found just once. Material: naive CD4+ T cells from PBMCs. These receptor sequences come from a man aged 18 to 30 in good health. Some clones in this sample may be carry-over from other donors' samples. Each CDR3 is given with its conserved first and last residue. D genes are given only for firm matches. Clone size is not always given. Where it is, it says once, few, many or a class for expanded clones.

CDR3 length: 16
J gene: TRBJ2-3
clone size: .
V gene: TRBV5-1
D gene: TRBD1
CDR3 protein: CASSAPGTASTDTQYF
CDR3 DNA: TGCGCCAGCAGCGCCCCCGGGACAGCTAGCACAGATACGCAGTATTTT

CDR3 length: 13
J gene: TRBJ2-3
clone size: .
V gene: TRBV9
D gene: .
CDR3 protein: CASSVGPQGAQYF
CDR3 DNA: TGTGCCAGCAGCGTAGGGCCCCAGGGTGCGCAGTATTTT

CDR3 length: 14
J gene: TRBJ1-5
clone size: once
V gene: TRBV6-5
D gene: .
CDR3 protein: CASRPPGSNQPQHF
CDR3 DNA: TGTGCCAGCAGGCCGCCGGGGTCCAATCAGCCCCAGCATTTT

CDR3 length: 14
J gene: TRBJ2-2
clone size: .
V gene: TRBV2
D gene: TRBD1
CDR3 protein: CASSERTGTGELFF
CDR3 DNA: TGTGCCAGCAGTGAAAGGACAGGCACCGGGGAGCTGTTTTTT

CDR3 length: 14
J gene: TRBJ2-5
clone size: .
V gene: TRBV6-5
D gene: .
CDR3 protein: CASSSVEYQETQYF
CDR3 DNA: TGTGCCAGCAGTTCCGTCGAGTACCAAGAGACCCAGTACTTC

CDR3 length: 14
J gene: TRBJ2-1
clone size: .
V gene: TRBV6-5
D gene: .
CDR3 protein: CASSPGSIANEQFF
CDR3 DNA: TGTGCCAGCAGCCCAGGGTCTATAGCCAATGAGCAGTTCTTC

CDR3 length: 14
J gene: TRBJ2-2
clone size: .
V gene: TRBV5-1
D gene: .
CDR3 protein: CASRGDLNTGELFF
CDR3 DNA: TGCGCCTCAAGGGGGGACCTGAACACCGGGGAGCTGTTTTTT

CDR3 length: 13
J gene: TRBJ2-1
clone size: .
V gene: TRBV10-3
D gene: .
CDR3 protein: CAISESNYNEQFF
CDR3 DNA: TGTGCCATCAGTGAGTCGAATTACAATGAGCAGTTCTTC

CDR3 length: 16
J gene: TRBJ2-7
clone size: .
V gene: TRBV7-2
D gene: .
CDR3 protein: CASSLVGGTSSYEQYF
CDR3 DNA: TGTGCCAGCAGCTTGGTAGGCGGGACGAGCTCCTACGAGCAGTACTTC

CDR3 length: 14
J gene: TRBJ2-5
clone size: .
V gene: TRBV5-1
D gene: .
CDR3 protein: CASSPVGGEETQYF
CDR3 DNA: TGCGCCAGCAGCCCTGTCGGGGGTGAAGAGACCCAGTACTTC

CDR3 length: 16
J gene: TRBJ2-6
clone size: .
V gene: TRBV28
D gene: .
CDR3 protein: CASSLQGPSGANVLTF
CDR3 DNA: TGTGCCAGCAGTTTACAGGGACCCTCTGGGGCCAACGTCCTGACTTTC

CDR3 length: 14
J gene: TRBJ2-5
clone size: .
V gene: TRBV7-6
D gene: TRBD1
CDR3 protein: CASSDGQGKETQYF
CDR3 DNA: TGTGCCAGCAGCGACGGACAGGGGAAAGAGACCCAGTACTTC

CDR3 length: 13
J gene: TRBJ1-2
clone size: once
V gene: TRBV19
D gene: .
CDR3 protein: CASRTPFPHGYTF
CDR3 DNA: TGTGCCAGTAGGACGCCTTTTCCCCATGGCTACACCTTC

CDR3 length: 13
J gene: TRBJ1-2
clone size: .
V gene: TRBV7-9
D gene: TRBD1
CDR3 protein: CASSFQGAYGYTF
CDR3 DNA: TGTGCCAGCAGCTTCCAGGGGGCCTATGGCTACACCTTC

CDR3 length: 16
J gene: TRBJ2-2
clone size: once
V gene: TRBV7-2
D gene: .
CDR3 protein: CASSRTAGRRTGELFF
CDR3 DNA: TGTGCCAGCAGCCGGACGGCGGGCAGGAGGACCGGGGAGCTGTTTTTT

CDR3 length: 12
J gene: TRBJ2-1
clone size: .
V gene: TRBV27
D gene: .
CDR3 protein: CASSPSYNEQFF
CDR3 DNA: TGTGCCAGCAGTCCGTCCTACAATGAGCAGTTCTTC

CDR3 length: 15
J gene: TRBJ1-1
clone size: .
V gene: TRBV19
D gene: .
CDR3 protein: CASTPDGQTNTEAFF
CDR3 DNA: TGTGCCAGTACACCCGACGGGCAGACGAACACTGAAGCTTTCTTT

CDR3 length: 17
J gene: TRBJ2-5
clone size: once
V gene: TRBV5-6
D gene: TRBD1
CDR3 protein: CASNKLTDRAIQETQYF
CDR3 DNA: TGTGCCAGCAACAAATTAACGGACAGGGCAATCCAAGAGACCCAGTACTTC

CDR3 length: 15
J gene: TRBJ1-2
clone size: once
V gene: TRBV5-1
D gene: .
CDR3 protein: CASSSSGTPNYGYTF
CDR3 DNA: TGCGCCAGCAGCTCGTCCGGGACACCTAACTATGGCTACACCTTC

CDR3 length: 15
J gene: TRBJ2-3
clone size: .
V gene: TRBV7-9
D gene: .
CDR3 protein: CASSRGDLGGDTQYF
CDR3 DNA: TGTGCCAGCAGCAGGGGGGACTTAGGGGGAGATACGCAGTATTTT

CDR3 length: 15
J gene: TRBJ1-3
clone size: .
V gene: TRBV7-9
D gene: .
CDR3 protein: CASSITGLSGNTIYF
CDR3 DNA: TGTGCCAGCAGCATTACAGGGCTCTCTGGAAACACCATATATTTT

CDR3 length: 15
J gene: TRBJ2-7
clone size: .
V gene: TRBV6-5
D gene: TRBD2
CDR3 protein: CASSLLAGGSYEQYF
CDR3 DNA: TGTGCCAGCAGTCTACTAGCGGGAGGCTCCTACGAGCAGTACTTC

CDR3 length: 15
J gene: TRBJ2-1
clone size: .
V gene: TRBV5-1
D gene: .
CDR3 protein: CASSLGSSGVNEQFF
CDR3 DNA: TGCGCCAGCAGCTTGGGTAGTAGTGGGGTTAATGAGCAGTTCTTC

CDR3 length: 16
J gene: TRBJ2-3
clone size: .
V gene: TRBV19
D gene: .
CDR3 protein: CARRNSGNRFTDTQYF
CDR3 DNA: TGTGCCAGAAGAAATTCAGGGAACAGGTTCACAGATACGCAGTATTTT

CDR3 length: 11
J gene: TRBJ2-1
clone size: .
V gene: TRBV5-8
D gene: .
CDR3 protein: CASSLERGGFF
CDR3 DNA: TGTGCCAGCAGCTTGGAGAGGGGTGGATTCTTC

CDR3 length: 16
J gene: TRBJ1-2
clone size: .
V gene: TRBV28
D gene: TRBD1
CDR3 protein: CASSPYLGQGPSGYTF
CDR3 DNA: TGTGCCAGCAGTCCATACCTTGGACAGGGACCATCTGGCTACACCTTC

CDR3 length: 15
J gene: TRBJ2-1
clone size: .
V gene: TRBV5-1
D gene: .
CDR3 protein: CASSVQLSSYNEQFF
CDR3 DNA: TGCGCCAGCAGCGTCCAGCTGAGCTCCTACAATGAGCAGTTCTTC

CDR3 length: 15
J gene: TRBJ2-2
clone size: .
V gene: TRBV28
D gene: .
CDR3 protein: CASSFIDDSTGELFF
CDR3 DNA: TGTGCCAGCAGTTTTATCGATGACAGCACCGGGGAGCTGTTTTTT

CDR3 length: 21
J gene: TRBJ2-4
clone size: .
V gene: TRBV19
D gene: .
CDR3 protein: CASSIDLRPPPKTTSKNIQYF
CDR3 DNA: TGTGCCAGTAGTATAGATCTTCGCCCCCCACCGAAGACAACCTCCAAAAACATTCAGTACTTC

CDR3 length: 14
J gene: TRBJ1-1
clone size: .
V gene: TRBV10-3
D gene: .
CDR3 protein: CAISEFRTDYEAFF
CDR3 DNA: TGTGCCATCAGTGAGTTCAGAACCGACTATGAAGCTTTCTTT

CDR3 length: 11
J gene: TRBJ2-2
clone size: .
V gene: TRBV5-1
D gene: .
CDR3 protein: CASSSSGELFF
CDR3 DNA: TGCGCCAGCAGCTCTTCCGGGGAGCTGTTTTTT

CDR3 length: 14
J gene: TRBJ1-2
clone size: .
V gene: TRBV5-6
D gene: TRBD1
CDR3 protein: CASSSDRPGYGYTF
CDR3 DNA: TGTGCCAGCAGCTCGGACAGGCCGGGCTATGGCTACACCTTC

CDR3 length: 14
J gene: TRBJ1-5
clone size: .
V gene: TRBV28
D gene: TRBD1
CDR3 protein: CASSTQTGAQPQHF
CDR3 DNA: TGTGCCAGCAGTACTCAGACAGGGGCCCAGCCCCAGCATTTT

CDR3 length: 18
J gene: TRBJ2-5
clone size: .
V gene: TRBV6-1
D gene: .
CDR3 protein: CASSEGDSALAIQETQYF
CDR3 DNA: TGTGCCAGCAGTGAAGGCGACAGCGCACTAGCCATACAAGAGACCCAGTACTTC

CDR3 length: 16
J gene: TRBJ2-2
clone size: .
V gene: TRBV5-4
D gene: .
CDR3 protein: CASREPPGAGTGELFF
CDR3 DNA: TGTGCCAGCCGTGAGCCGCCGGGGGCTGGCACCGGGGAGCTGTTTTTT

CDR3 length: 21
J gene: TRBJ2-6
clone size: .
V gene: TRBV2
D gene: TRBD1
CDR3 protein: CASSIQGVRDRTFSGANVLTF
CDR3 DNA: TGTGCCAGCAGTATACAAGGAGTTCGGGACAGGACTTTCTCTGGGGCCAACGTCCTGACTTTC

CDR3 length: 13
J gene: TRBJ2-3
clone size: .
V gene: TRBV7-9
D gene: .
CDR3 protein: CASRPMSTDTQYF
CDR3 DNA: TGTGCCAGCAGACCGATGAGCACAGATACGCAGTATTTT

CDR3 length: 15
J gene: TRBJ1-6
clone size: once
V gene: TRBV4-2
D gene: TRBD1
CDR3 protein: CASSQAAGGSSPLHF
CDR3 DNA: TGTGCCAGCAGCCAAGCGGCAGGGGGCTCTTCACCCCTCCACTTT

CDR3 length: 16
J gene: TRBJ1-5
clone size: .
V gene: TRBV19
D gene: TRBD1
CDR3 protein: CASSLDRVYSNQPQHF
CDR3 DNA: TGTGCCAGTAGTCTGGACAGGGTTTATAGCAATCAGCCCCAGCATTTT